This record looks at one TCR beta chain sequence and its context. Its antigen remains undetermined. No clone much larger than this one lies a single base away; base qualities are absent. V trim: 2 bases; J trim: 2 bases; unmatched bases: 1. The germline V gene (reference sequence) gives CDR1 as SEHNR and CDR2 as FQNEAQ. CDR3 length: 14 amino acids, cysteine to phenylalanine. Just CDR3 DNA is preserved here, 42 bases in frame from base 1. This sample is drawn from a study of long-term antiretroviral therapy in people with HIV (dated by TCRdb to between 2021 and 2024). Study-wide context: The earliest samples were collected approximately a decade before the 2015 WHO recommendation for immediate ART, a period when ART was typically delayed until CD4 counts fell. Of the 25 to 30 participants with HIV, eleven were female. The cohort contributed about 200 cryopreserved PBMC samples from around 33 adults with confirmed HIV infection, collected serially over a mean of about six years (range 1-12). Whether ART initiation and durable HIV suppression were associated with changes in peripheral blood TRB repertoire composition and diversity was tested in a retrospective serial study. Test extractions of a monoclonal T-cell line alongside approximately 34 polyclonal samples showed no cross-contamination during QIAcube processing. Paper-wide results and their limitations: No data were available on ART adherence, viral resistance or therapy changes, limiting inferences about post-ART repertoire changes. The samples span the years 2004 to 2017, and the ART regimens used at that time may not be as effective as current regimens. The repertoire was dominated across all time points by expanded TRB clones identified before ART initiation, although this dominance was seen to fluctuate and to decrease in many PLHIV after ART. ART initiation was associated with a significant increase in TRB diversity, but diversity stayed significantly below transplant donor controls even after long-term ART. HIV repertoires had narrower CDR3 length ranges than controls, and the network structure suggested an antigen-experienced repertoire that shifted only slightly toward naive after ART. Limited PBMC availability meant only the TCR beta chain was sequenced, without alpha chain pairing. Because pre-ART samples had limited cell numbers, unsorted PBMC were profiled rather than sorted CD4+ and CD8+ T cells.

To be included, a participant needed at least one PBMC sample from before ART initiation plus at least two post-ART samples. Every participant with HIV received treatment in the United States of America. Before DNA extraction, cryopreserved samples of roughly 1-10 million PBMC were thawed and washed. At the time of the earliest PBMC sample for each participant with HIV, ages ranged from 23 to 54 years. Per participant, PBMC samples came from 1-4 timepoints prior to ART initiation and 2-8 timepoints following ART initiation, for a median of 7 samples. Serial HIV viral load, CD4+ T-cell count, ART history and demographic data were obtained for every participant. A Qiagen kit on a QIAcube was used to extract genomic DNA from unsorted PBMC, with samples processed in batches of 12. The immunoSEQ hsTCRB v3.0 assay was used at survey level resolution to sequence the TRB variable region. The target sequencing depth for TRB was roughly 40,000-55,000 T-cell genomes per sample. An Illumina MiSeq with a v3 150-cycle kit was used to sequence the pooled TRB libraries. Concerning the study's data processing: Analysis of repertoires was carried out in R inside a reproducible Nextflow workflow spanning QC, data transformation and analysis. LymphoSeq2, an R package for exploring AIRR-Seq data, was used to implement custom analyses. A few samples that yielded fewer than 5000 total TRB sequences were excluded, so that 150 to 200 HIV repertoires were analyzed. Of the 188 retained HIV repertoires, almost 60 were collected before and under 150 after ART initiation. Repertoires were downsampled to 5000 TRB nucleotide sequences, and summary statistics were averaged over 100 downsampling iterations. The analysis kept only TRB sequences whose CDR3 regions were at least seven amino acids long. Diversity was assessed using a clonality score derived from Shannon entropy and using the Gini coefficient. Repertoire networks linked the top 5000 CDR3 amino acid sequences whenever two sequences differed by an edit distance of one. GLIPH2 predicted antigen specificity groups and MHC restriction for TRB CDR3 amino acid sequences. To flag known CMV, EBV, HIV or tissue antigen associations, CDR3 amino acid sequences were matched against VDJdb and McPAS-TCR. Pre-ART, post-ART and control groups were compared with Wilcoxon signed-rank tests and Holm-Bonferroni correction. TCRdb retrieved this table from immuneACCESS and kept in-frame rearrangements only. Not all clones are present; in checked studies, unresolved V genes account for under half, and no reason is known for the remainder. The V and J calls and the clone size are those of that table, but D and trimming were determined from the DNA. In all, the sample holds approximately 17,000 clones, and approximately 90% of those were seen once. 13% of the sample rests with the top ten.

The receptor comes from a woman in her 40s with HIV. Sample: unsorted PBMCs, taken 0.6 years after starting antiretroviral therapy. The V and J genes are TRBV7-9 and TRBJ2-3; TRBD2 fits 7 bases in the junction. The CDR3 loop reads CASSLSGDTDTQYF. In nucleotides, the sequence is TGTGCCAGCAGCTTAAGCGGGGACACAGATACGCAGTATTTT.